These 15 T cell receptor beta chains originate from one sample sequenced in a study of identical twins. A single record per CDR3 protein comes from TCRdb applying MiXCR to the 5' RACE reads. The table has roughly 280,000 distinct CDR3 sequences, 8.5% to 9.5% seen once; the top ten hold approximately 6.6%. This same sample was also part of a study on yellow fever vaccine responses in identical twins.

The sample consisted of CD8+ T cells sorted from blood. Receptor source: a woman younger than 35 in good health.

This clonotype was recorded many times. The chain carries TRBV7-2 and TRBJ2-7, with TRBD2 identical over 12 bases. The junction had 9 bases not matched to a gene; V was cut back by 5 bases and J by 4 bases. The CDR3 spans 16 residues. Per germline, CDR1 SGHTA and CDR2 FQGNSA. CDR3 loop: CASSLWTSGTLYEQYF. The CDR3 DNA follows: TGTGCCAGCAGCCTTTGGACTAGCGGGACCTTATACGAGCAGTACTTC.

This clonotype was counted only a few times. CDR3 sequence: CASSLEGHKQETQYF. CDR3 coding DNA: TGCGCCAGCAGCTTGGAGGGACACAAGCAAGAGACCCAGTACTTC. The chain carries TRBV5-1 and TRBJ2-5, with D tentatively TRBD1 (6 bases). The CDR3 sequence is 15 residues long. Trimming removed 0 bases at V and 2 bases at J, with 11 bases between. Germline V lookup: CDR1 SGHRS, CDR2 YFSETQ.

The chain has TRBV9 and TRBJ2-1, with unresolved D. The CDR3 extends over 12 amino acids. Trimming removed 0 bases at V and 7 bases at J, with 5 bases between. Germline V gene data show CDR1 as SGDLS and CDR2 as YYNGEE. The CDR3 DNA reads TGTGCCAGCAGCGTAGTCTATAATGAGCAGTTCTTC. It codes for CASSVVYNEQFF.

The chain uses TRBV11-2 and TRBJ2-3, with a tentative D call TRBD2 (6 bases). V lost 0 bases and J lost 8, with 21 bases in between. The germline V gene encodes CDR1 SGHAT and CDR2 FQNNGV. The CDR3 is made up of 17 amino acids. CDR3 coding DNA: TGTGCCAGCAGCTTAGAGGGACTCGGGGCCCTGGGGGGTACGCAGTATTTT. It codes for CASSLEGLGALGGTQYF. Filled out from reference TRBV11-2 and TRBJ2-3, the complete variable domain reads EAGVAQSPRYKIIEKRQSVAFWCNPISGHATLYWYQQILGQGPKLLIQFQNNGVVDDSQLPKDRFSAERLKGVDSTLKIQPAKLEDSAVYLCASSLEGLGALGGTQYFGPGTRLTVL.

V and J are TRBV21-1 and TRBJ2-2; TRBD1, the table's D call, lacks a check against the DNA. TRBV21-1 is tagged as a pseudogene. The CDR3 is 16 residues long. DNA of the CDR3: TGTGCCAGCAGCCCGAGTGGGGGGGGTAACACCGGGGAGCTGTTTTTT. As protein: CASSPSGGGNTGELFF.

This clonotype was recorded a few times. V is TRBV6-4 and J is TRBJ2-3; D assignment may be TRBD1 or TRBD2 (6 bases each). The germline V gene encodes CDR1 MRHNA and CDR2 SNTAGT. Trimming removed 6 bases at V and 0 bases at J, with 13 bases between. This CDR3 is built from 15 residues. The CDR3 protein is CASSPEGGSTDTQYF. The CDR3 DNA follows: TGTGCCAGCAGCCCCGAGGGGGGAAGCACAGATACGCAGTATTTT.

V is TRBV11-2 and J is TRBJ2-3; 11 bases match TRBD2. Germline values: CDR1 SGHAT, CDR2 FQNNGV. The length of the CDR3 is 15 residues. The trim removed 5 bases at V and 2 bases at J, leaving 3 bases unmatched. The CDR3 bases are TGTGCCAGCAGCGATAGCGGGGGGGACACAGATACGCAGTATTTT. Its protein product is CASSDSGGDTDTQYF.

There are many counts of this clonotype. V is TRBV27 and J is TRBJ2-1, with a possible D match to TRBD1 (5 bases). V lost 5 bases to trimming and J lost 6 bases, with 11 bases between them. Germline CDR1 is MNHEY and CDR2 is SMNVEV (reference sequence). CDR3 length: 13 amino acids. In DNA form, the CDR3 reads TGTGCCAGCAGTCCCATTCAGGGCAATGAGCAGTTCTTC. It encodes CASSPIQGNEQFF.

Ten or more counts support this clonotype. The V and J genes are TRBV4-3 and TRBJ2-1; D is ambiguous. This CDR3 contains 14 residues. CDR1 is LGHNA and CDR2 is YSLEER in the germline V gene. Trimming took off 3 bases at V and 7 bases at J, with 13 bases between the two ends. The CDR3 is CASSQVGIGNEQFF. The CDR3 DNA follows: TGCGCCAGCAGCCAGGTAGGGATCGGGAATGAGCAGTTCTTC.

CDR3 amino acids: CSVGDRDFEQYF. The CDR3 DNA reads as TGCAGCGTTGGGGACAGGGATTTCGAGCAGTACTTC. J is TRBJ2-7 and V is TRBV29-1; 9 bases agree with TRBD1. The CDR3 consists of 12 residues. J gave up 6 bases and V 4 bases, and 4 bases lay outside the gene matches. Germline-derived CDR1 and CDR2 are SQVTM and ANQGSEA.

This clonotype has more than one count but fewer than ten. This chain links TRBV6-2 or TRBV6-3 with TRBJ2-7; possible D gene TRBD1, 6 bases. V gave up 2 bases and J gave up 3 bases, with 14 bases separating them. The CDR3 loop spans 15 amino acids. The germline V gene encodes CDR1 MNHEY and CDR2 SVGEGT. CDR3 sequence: CASSYPGAGVYEQYF. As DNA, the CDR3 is TGTGCCAGCAGTTACCCCGGAGCAGGGGTCTACGAGCAGTACTTC.

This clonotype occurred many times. CDR3: CSARLGNTGELFF. CDR3 bases: TGCAGCGCACGACTAGGAAATACCGGGGAGCTGTTTTTT. V gene TRBV29-1 combines with J gene TRBJ2-2, with D possibly matching TRBD2 (6 bases). Germline V gives CDR1 SQVTM, CDR2 ANQGSEA. Deletions cut 7 bases from V and 5 bases from J, with 14 bases between. The CDR3 is 13 amino acids.

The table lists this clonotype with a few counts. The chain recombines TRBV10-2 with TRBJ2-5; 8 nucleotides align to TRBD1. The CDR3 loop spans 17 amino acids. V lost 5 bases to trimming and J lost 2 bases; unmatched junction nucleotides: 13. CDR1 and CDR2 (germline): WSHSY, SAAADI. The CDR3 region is CASSTPRQGIGQETQYF. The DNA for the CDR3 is TGCGCCAGCAGTACACCTCGACAGGGGATCGGGCAAGAGACCCAGTACTTC.

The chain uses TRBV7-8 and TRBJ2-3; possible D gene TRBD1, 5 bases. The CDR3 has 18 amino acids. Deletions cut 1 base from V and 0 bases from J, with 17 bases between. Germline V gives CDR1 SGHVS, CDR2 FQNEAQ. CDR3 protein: CASSLDIPRTPSTDTQYF. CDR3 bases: TGTGCCAGCAGCTTAGATATTCCCAGGACACCTAGCACAGATACGCAGTATTTT.

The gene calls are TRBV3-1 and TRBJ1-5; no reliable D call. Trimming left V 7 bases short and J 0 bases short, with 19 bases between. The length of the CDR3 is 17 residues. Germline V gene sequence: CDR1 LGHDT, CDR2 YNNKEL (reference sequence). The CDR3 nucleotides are TGTGCCAGCACCACCGAGGACCCCCGATATAGCAATCAGCCCCAGCATTTT. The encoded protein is CASTTEDPRYSNQPQHF.